The 28 T cell receptor beta chains reported below all come from one sample, sequenced in a study of tumor and adjacent non-tumor tissue in lung cancer. TCRbeta libraries were built with three rounds of nested PCR, modified from ARM-PCR. From the multiplex PCR reads, TCRdb called clonotypes with MiXCR, one entry per CDR3 protein. This table has roughly 200,000 distinct CDR3 sequences, around 71% appearing once. RNA was extracted from bulk tissue without any cell sorting. Sequencing used lung tumor tissue. All receptors derive from a man between 60 and 75 years old with non-small cell lung cancer.

This clonotype was found many times. The chain employs TRBV10-2 and TRBJ1-1; D not certain. With 3 bases removed from V and 1 base from J, the gap between germline ends came to 9 bases. CDR3 length: 14 residues. In germline, CDR1 is WSHSY, CDR2 SAAADI. CDR3 DNA: TGCGCCAGCAGTGAAGGGTACCCGAACACTGAAGCTTTCTTT. Protein: CASSEGYPNTEAFF.

With respect to this clonotype: At one of its ends the junction is not consistent with the germline gene, which may arise from a read error. The CDR3 region is CGARGWKEYNEQFF. The CDR3 DNA follows: TGCGGTGCTAGAGGGTGGAAGGAATACAATGAGCAATTCTTC. The chain has TRBV20-1 and TRBJ2-1, with D possibly TRBD2 on 5 matching bases. Germline V gene lookup returns CDR1 DFQATT and CDR2 SNEGSKA (reference sequence). This CDR3 is 14 amino acids long.

This clonotype was observed many times. The rearrangement joins TRBV20-1 to TRBJ2-3, with 12 nucleotides matching TRBD2. Germline CDR1 reads DFQATT; CDR2 reads SNEGSKA (reference sequence). V was pared by 5 bases and J by 1 base, with 4 bases of the junction left unmatched. There are 15 residues in the CDR3. CDR3 DNA: TGCAGTGCTGCCCTAGCGGGGGGGGGCACAGATACGCAGTATTTT. Translating gives CSAALAGGGTDTQYF.

A remark on this clonotype: The germline gene is not matched at one end of the junction; a read error may be the cause. V usage is TRBV20-1 and J usage is TRBJ1-5, with 8 bases that match TRBD1. Germline V gene data show CDR1 as DFQATT and CDR2 as SNEGSKA (reference sequence). The CDR3 loop spans 14 amino acids. The chain's CDR3 is CSVRATGESQPQHF. CDR3 DNA: TGCAGTGTTAGAGCGACAGGGGAATCGCAGCCCCAGCATTTT.

The J gene is TRBJ2-3, the V gene TRBV5-6; no reliable D call. Germline CDR1 and CDR2: SGHDT and YYEEEE. The CDR3 has 15 amino acids. The germline V and J ends were trimmed by 0 bases and 2 bases, with 10 bases remaining between them. This CDR3 is CASSLEGLLTDTQYF. CDR3 in DNA: TGTGCCAGCAGCTTGGAAGGGCTTCTCACAGATACGCAGTATTTT.

V and J are TRBV7-8 and TRBJ2-5, with D perhaps matching TRBD2 (5 bases). The CDR3 runs 14 residues. Germline V gives CDR1 SGHVS, CDR2 FQNEAQ. Trimming took off 5 bases at V and 2 bases at J, with 12 bases between the two ends. CDR3 loop: CASSPGSRQETQYF. DNA for the CDR3: TGTGCCAGCAGCCCGGGAAGCAGGCAAGAGACCCAGTACTTC.

This clonotype was picked up a small number of times. A read error may be the cause here, since a much bigger clone is one base away. The J gene is TRBJ1-4, the V gene TRBV11-2; D is perhaps TRBD1 (5 bases). CDR3 size: 14 residues. Looked up from germline, CDR1 is SGHAT and CDR2 is FQNNGV. CDR3 in DNA: TGTGCCAGCAGCTTAGGGCAGGGCAGCCGTAGACTGGTTTTT. It translates to CASSLGQGSRRLVF.

This clonotype has at least ten counts. The rearrangement links TRBV6-2 or TRBV6-3 to TRBJ1-5; TRBD1 matches at 7 bases. Trimming took 6 bases from V and 4 from J; bases not matched to a gene: 12. This CDR3 is built from 16 residues. CDR1 MNHEY and CDR2 SVGEGT come from the germline V gene. CDR3 sequence (DNA): TGTGCCAGCAGGCGACAGGGACAAAGCGGGAATCAGCCCCAGCATTTT. Protein: CASRRQGQSGNQPQHF.

To note about this clonotype: This clone may be a read error of a much larger clone one base away. The genes are TRBV4-1 and TRBJ2-1; TRBD2 matches 13 bases. This CDR3 is built from 17 residues. Per germline, CDR1 MGHRA and CDR2 YSYEKL. V gave up 7 bases and J gave up 4 bases; unmatched junction bases: 10. In nucleotides, the CDR3 is TGCGCCAGCATCCACCAACTAGCGGGAGGGTTATACAATGAGCAGTTCTTC. Its protein product is CASIHQLAGGLYNEQFF.

This clonotype was seen only a few times. The chain uses TRBV4-2 and TRBJ2-7, with D tentatively TRBD1 (5 bases). V was clipped by 6 bases and J by 3 bases, with 21 bases between them. Germline loops: CDR1 LGHNA, CDR2 YNFKEQ. CDR3 length equals 16 residues. In DNA form, the CDR3 reads TGTGCCAGCAGTCACCAAGCACTGGGGCAGGGCTACGAGCAGTACTTC. Protein sequence: CASSHQALGQGYEQYF.

This clonotype was picked up a small number of times. The gene calls are TRBV6-1 and TRBJ2-2; D is uncertain. The CDR3 runs 14 residues. Looked up from germline, CDR1 is MNHNS and CDR2 is SASEGT. Trimming left V 7 bases short and J 0 bases short, with 9 bases between. CDR3 coding DNA: TGTGCCAGCACTTCTTCTTCGAACACCGGGGAGCTGTTTTTT. Amino acid sequence: CASTSSSNTGELFF.

This clonotype was detected a few times. V usage is TRBV5-1 and J usage is TRBJ2-4; 8 nucleotides align to TRBD1. The junction had 7 bases not matched to a gene; V was cut back by 4 bases and J by 4 bases. Looked up from germline, CDR1 is SGHRS and CDR2 is YFSETQ. This CDR3 has 15 residues. CDR3 protein: CASSPGGQGKNIQYF. In nucleotides, the CDR3 is TGCGCCAGCAGCCCCGGCGGACAGGGAAAAAACATTCAGTACTTC.

Remarks on this clonotype: Germline and junction disagree at one end, which may indicate a read error. The rearrangement joins TRBV11-3 to TRBJ2-7, with D possibly matching TRBD1 (6 bases). Looked up from germline, CDR1 is SGHNT and CDR2 is YENEEA. This CDR3 region has 14 residues. CDR3 nucleotide sequence: TGTGCCAGCACCTGTGACAGGTGGTCCTATGAGCAGTACTTC. The encoded protein is CASTCDRWSYEQYF.

Comments on this clonotype: This may arise from a read error, as a much more abundant clone is one base away. The CDR3 does not close with the conserved phenylalanine or tryptophan, likely indicating a read error. The rearrangement uses TRBV11-3 and TRBJ2-1; tentative D call: TRBD2 (6 bases). This CDR3 region has 13 residues. Per the germline V gene, CDR1 is SGHNT and CDR2 is YENEEA. V dropped 3 bases and J dropped 7 bases, with 10 bases sitting between them. CDR3 residues: CASSFRRGNEQFL. CDR3 nucleotides: TGTGCCAGCAGCTTTCGGAGGGGTAATGAGCAGTTCTTA.

This clonotype ranks as medium-sized. The chain links TRBV11-3 to TRBJ2-1; D call uncertain. Germline values: CDR1 SGHNT, CDR2 YENEEA. This CDR3 contains 16 residues. Trimming cost V 5 bases and J 0 bases, with 14 bases left between them. CDR3 nucleotide sequence: TGTGCCAGCAGCCCCGCCCGGCGGAGCTCCTACAATGAGCAGTTCTTC. It yields the protein CASSPARRSSYNEQFF.

The gene calls are TRBV20-1 and TRBJ2-3; D call uncertain. There are 11 residues in the CDR3. V was cut by 7 bases and J by 1 base, with 6 bases left in between. CDR1 is DFQATT, CDR2 SNEGSKA, per germline (reference sequence). CDR3 bases: TGCAGTGTGCTACGCACAGATACGCAGTATTTT. It translates to CSVLRTDTQYF.

This clonotype was observed a few times. V gene TRBV6-5 combines with J gene TRBJ2-4, with a possible D match to TRBD2 (5 bases). Trimming took off 2 bases at V and 3 bases at J, with 17 bases between the two ends. This CDR3 is 17 amino acids long. Per the germline V gene, CDR1 is MNHEY and CDR2 is SVGAGI. CDR3 sequence: CASSYTYSGFGKNIQYF. The CDR3 region has the DNA TGTGCCAGCAGTTACACTTATTCGGGATTTGGCAAAAACATTCAGTACTTC.

This sequence joins TRBV20-1 and TRBJ2-3; 7 nucleotides match TRBD2. CDR3 size: 13 residues. Germline CDR1 reads DFQATT; CDR2 reads SNEGSKA (reference sequence). CDR3 loop: CRGVVRGTDTQYF. CDR3 nucleotide sequence: TGCAGGGGGGTGGTGCGGGGGACAGATACGCAGTATTTT.

The chain uses TRBV5-1 and TRBJ1-2; no firm D call. V lost 0 bases, J lost 3 bases, and 9 bases lay in between. The CDR3 covers 14 residues. The germline V gene encodes CDR1 SGHRS and CDR2 YFSETQ. As DNA, the CDR3 is TGCGCCAGCAGCTTGGGGGGTAGGGACTATGGCTACACCTTC. This encodes CASSLGGRDYGYTF.

As for this clonotype: A much bigger clone sits one base away, suggesting this may be a read error. CDR3 loop: CSARGAFKSYEHYF. CDR3 sequence (DNA): TGCAGTGCTAGAGGGGCATTCAAATCCTACGAGCATTACTTC. The V gene is TRBV20-1, the J gene TRBJ2-7; D unresolved. The CDR3 runs 14 residues. CDR1 and CDR2 (germline): DFQATT, SNEGSKA (reference sequence).

As to this clonotype: This may be a read error: a much more frequent sequence differs by one nucleotide. V usage is TRBV4-2 and J usage is TRBJ2-6; 7 bases are a match to TRBD2. Germline CDR1 is LGHNA and CDR2 is YNFKEQ. CDR3 length: 16 amino acids. The CDR3 reads CASSLGGISGSNVLTF. The CDR3 nucleotides read TGTGCCAGCAGCCTGGGGGGGATATCTGGGTCCAACGTCCTGACTTTC.

Comments on this clonotype: At one of its ends the junction is not consistent with the germline gene, which may arise from a read error. The chain combines TRBV20-1 with TRBJ2-2, with 11 positions matching TRBD2. The CDR3 contains 17 residues. CDR1 is DFQATT, CDR2 SNEGSKA, per germline (reference sequence). The CDR3 sequence is CSPRDLSGRAGTGELYF. The CDR3 DNA reads TGCAGTCCTAGAGATCTTAGCGGGAGGGCCGGGACCGGGGAGCTGTATTTT.

Notes on this clonotype: With a much larger clone just one base away, this may be a read error. The rearrangement uses TRBV20-1 and TRBJ2-1; D assignment may be TRBD1 or TRBD2 (6 bases each). With 7 bases removed from V and 7 bases from J, the gap between germline ends came to 23 bases. The length of the CDR3 is 15 residues. Germline V gene sequence: CDR1 DFQATT, CDR2 SNEGSKA (reference sequence). The CDR3 region has the DNA TGCAGTGTTAGTCCCTGGGGGCGCGGGGATAATGAGCAGTTCTTC. It is translated as CSVSPWGRGDNEQFF.

This clonotype was seen only a few times. This chain uses TRBV5-5 with TRBJ2-1; TRBD2 matches at 10 bases. Unmatched junction bases numbered 6, after V lost 6 bases and J lost 6 bases. The CDR3 sequence is 14 residues long. Germline CDR1 SGHKS, CDR2 YYEKEE (reference sequence). CDR3 amino acids: CASNLAGASNEQFF. The CDR3 coding sequence is TGTGCCAGCAACCTAGCGGGGGCCAGCAATGAGCAGTTCTTC.

With respect to this clonotype: A much larger clone differs from this one at a single base, so this may be a read error. The chain joins TRBV6-2 or TRBV6-3 to TRBJ2-1; TRBD1 or TRBD2 may be the D gene (7 bases each). The CDR3 is 16 amino acids. Germline CDR1 MNHEY, CDR2 SVGEGT. The chain's CDR3 is CASIRGFGGPYNQQFF. The DNA of the CDR3 is TGTGCCAGCATCAGGGGGTTCGGGGGGCCCTACAATCAGCAGTTCTTC.

This chain uses TRBV5-6 with TRBJ2-1, with D perhaps matching TRBD1 (5 bases). This CDR3 spans 16 amino acids. Germline loops: CDR1 SGHDT, CDR2 YYEEEE. V shed 0 bases and J shed 9 bases, with 19 bases lying between them. The CDR3 region is CASSLDATEAYGEQFF. The DNA for the CDR3 is TGTGCCAGCAGCTTGGACGCGACAGAGGCCTACGGTGAGCAGTTCTTC.

Of note for this clonotype: A much bigger clone sits one base away, suggesting this may be a read error. The chain links TRBV6-1 to TRBJ1-1; 11 bases match TRBD1. The CDR3 sequence is 16 residues long. Germline V CDR1 and CDR2: MNHNS, SASEGT. J gave up 4 bases and V 3 bases, and 7 bases lay outside the gene matches. CDR3 protein: CASSERTGGDTTEAFF. The CDR3 DNA reads TGTGCCAGCAGTGAGCGGACAGGGGGCGACACCACTGAAGCTTTCTTT.

This clonotype was recorded many times. The chain links TRBV20-1 to TRBJ2-2; D possibly corresponds to TRBD1 (7 bases). V dropped 6 bases and J dropped 5 bases, with 16 bases sitting between them. Germline lookup yields CDR1 DFQATT and CDR2 SNEGSKA (reference sequence). The CDR3 is made up of 14 amino acids. CDR3 nucleotides: TGCAGTGCCCCGCTGACAGGGAGGACCGGGGAGCTGTTTTTT. Its translation is CSAPLTGRTGELFF.